The 3 T cell receptor beta chains listed next were all sequenced from one sample in a study of long-term antiretroviral therapy in people with HIV. At the survey level, the v3.0 immunoSEQ assay was run. Measured with immunoSEQ multiplex PCR; TCRdb has only the in-frame clones, and not every one. The repertoire consists of roughly 30,000 clones, with 80% to 85% occurring once and the leading ten covering 9.5% to 10%. The sample here was unsorted PBMCs, taken almost 2.9 years after starting antiretroviral therapy. The receptor source for this set is a man aged 30-40 years with HIV.

V and J are TRBV10-3 and TRBJ1-1; D not certain. V dropped 0 bases and J dropped 2 bases, with 7 bases sitting between them. The CDR3 consists of 14 residues. CDR1 is ENHRY and CDR2 is SYGVKD in the germline V gene. The CDR3 region is CAISESPANTEAFF. CDR3 DNA sequence: TGTGCCATCAGTGAGTCCCCGGCTAACACTGAAGCTTTCTTT.

This clone has just one count. V gene TRBV7-3 combines with J gene TRBJ2-5; perhaps TRBD2 as D (6 bases). CDR1 is SGHTA, CDR2 FQGTGA, per germline. This CDR3 is 15 amino acids long. V was shortened by 5 bases and J by 2 bases, with 15 bases between the two germline ends. CDR3 DNA sequence: TGTGCCAGCAGCCTCACCGGGACTCATCAAGAGACCCAGTACTTC. Its protein is CASSLTGTHQETQYF. Complete variable domain (other parts from reference TRBV7-3 and TRBJ2-5): GAGVSQTPSNKVTEKGKYVELRCDPISGHTALYWYRQSLGQGPEFLIYFQGTGAADDSGLPNDRFFAVRPEGSVSTLKIQRTERGDSAVYLCASSLTGTHQETQYFGPGTRLLVL.

This clone was counted between two and nine times. The V gene is TRBV6-1, the J gene TRBJ1-2, with D perhaps TRBD1 (5 bases). Germline CDR1 and CDR2: MNHNS and SASEGT. CDR3 length: 13 amino acids. The V and J ends lost 10 bases and 4 bases respectively, with 16 bases between them. The CDR3 loop is CATWWGMPYGYTF. The CDR3 DNA sequence: TGTGCCACCTGGTGGGGGATGCCCTATGGCTACACCTTC.